Listed here are 30 T cell receptor beta chains from one sample, sequenced in a study of CD4 T cells in relation to SARS-CoV-2 and coronaviruses. Assay used: immunoSEQ multiplex PCR; TCRdb lists only in-frame clones, some missing. The table shows more than 15,000 clones, with around 73% occurring only once. The antigens of these receptors remain unknown. Before the COVID-19 pandemic, during about 2010-2018, CD4+ T cells were taken from unexposed donors. After about ten days of culture, CD4+ T cells were isolated. Sequencing was carried out using CD4+ T cells from PBMCs, cultured in vitro. All receptors come from a human donor in good health.

This rearrangement joins TRBV30 to TRBJ1-1; D not resolved. The CDR3 has 12 amino acids. Trimming took off 4 bases at V and 2 bases at J, with 8 bases between the two ends. From germline, CDR1 is GTSNPN and CDR2 SVGIG (reference sequence). CDR3 region: CAWKQKNTEAFF. The DNA of the CDR3 is TGTGCCTGGAAACAGAAAAACACTGAAGCTTTCTTT.

The chain recombines TRBV9 with TRBJ2-1; maybe TRBD1 (6 bases). Trimming pared 3 bases from V and 6 bases from J, leaving 13 bases between. The CDR3 has 14 residues. From germline, CDR1 is SGDLS and CDR2 YYNGEE. CDR3 residues: CASSGTGKSNEQFF. The CDR3 DNA is TGTGCCAGCAGCGGAACAGGGAAGAGCAATGAGCAGTTCTTC.

J is TRBJ2-3 and V is TRBV11-1; weak D call: TRBD1 (6 bases). The CDR3 covers 13 residues. The V gene's germline CDR1 is SGHAT and CDR2 FQDESV (reference sequence). Trimming took off 0 bases at V and 11 bases at J, with 12 bases between the two ends. Here the CDR3 reads CASSLAEGRGQYF. CDR3 nucleotide sequence: TGTGCCAGCAGCTTAGCGGAAGGCAGGGGGCAGTATTTT.

This clone showed up just a few times. CDR3 amino acids: CASSLRGQASTYEQYF. The CDR3 DNA sequence: TGTGCCAGCAGCTTGAGGGGACAGGCCTCCACCTACGAGCAGTACTTC. The J gene is TRBJ2-7, the V gene TRBV7-9; 8 bases map to TRBD1. The CDR3 is 16 residues long. The J segment lost 2 bases and the V segment lost 3 bases, leaving 9 bases of the junction unmatched. From germline, CDR1 is SEHNR and CDR2 FQNEAQ (reference sequence). Using reference TRBV7-9 and TRBJ2-7 for the parts outside the CDR3, the full variable domain is DTGVSQNPRHKITKRGQNVTFRCDPISEHNRLYWYRQTLGQGPEFLTYFQNEAQLEKSRLLSDRFSAERPKGSFSTLEIQRTEQGDSAMYLCASSLRGQASTYEQYFGPGTRLTVT.

For the CDR3, the DNA is TGTGCCAGCAGGCCTCCCTCCGGGACAGGGCAAATCTACACCTTC. It codes for CASRPPSGTGQIYTF. This chain connects TRBV6-5 to TRBJ1-2; 9 bases map to TRBD1. Germline values: CDR1 MNHEY, CDR2 SVGAGI. The ends lost 6 bases at V and 10 bases at J; junction bases unmatched: 15. There are 15 residues in the CDR3.

The chain combines TRBV5-1 with TRBJ1-2; 7 bases match TRBD1. The germline CDR1 and CDR2 sequences are SGHRS and YFSETQ. The trim removed 0 bases at V and 8 bases at J, leaving 10 bases unmatched. The CDR3 loop spans 15 amino acids. CDR3 amino acids: CASSLATPGGEGYTF. Here the CDR3 DNA reads TGCGCCAGCAGCTTGGCTACTCCAGGGGGGGAAGGCTACACCTTC.

This clone came up a few times. The chain employs TRBV7-9 and TRBJ1-1; D is ambiguous. V lost 5 bases and J 1 base, leaving 8 bases between the germline ends. Germline lookup yields CDR1 SEHNR and CDR2 FQNEAQ (reference sequence). The CDR3 length is 13 residues. CDR3 protein: CASSNEGNTEAFF. The CDR3 nucleotides read TGTGCCAGCAGCAACGAGGGGAACACTGAAGCTTTCTTT.

This clone appeared a few times. The J gene is TRBJ2-7, the V gene TRBV25-1; 7 nucleotides line up with TRBD2. This CDR3 has 15 amino acids. V lost 7 bases and J lost 2; bases outside the gene matches: 11. Germline V gene lookup returns CDR1 MGHDK and CDR2 SYGVNS. CDR3 nucleotides: TGTGCCAGCACCCCTCGGACTAGGGCCCCCTACGAGCAGTACTTC. Amino acids: CASTPRTRAPYEQYF.

This clone was picked up a small number of times. The chain combines TRBV4-2 with TRBJ1-4; 9 positions agree with TRBD1. The CDR3 extends over 16 amino acids. Germline values: CDR1 LGHNA, CDR2 YNFKEQ. The V segment lost 0 bases and the J segment 5 bases; nucleotides outside the gene matches: 4. The DNA of the CDR3 is TGTGCCAGCAGCCAAGACCTCGGGACAGGGAATGAAAAACTGTTTTTT. This encodes CASSQDLGTGNEKLFF.

This chain uses TRBV28 with TRBJ1-1, with 8 bases lining up with TRBD1. The CDR3 length is 15 residues. Looked up from germline, CDR1 is MDHEN and CDR2 is SYDVKM. The ends lost 5 bases at V and 12 bases at J; junction bases unmatched: 17. The CDR3 reads CASSLPQGALSWSFF. CDR3 DNA sequence: TGTGCCAGCAGTCTACCCCAGGGGGCGCTTTCGTGGTCTTTCTTT. The full variable domain, its missing parts supplied by reference TRBV28 and TRBJ1-1, is DVKVTQSSRYLVKRTGEKVFLECVQDMDHENMFWYRQDPGLGLRLIYFSYDVKMKEKGDIPEGYSVSREKKERFSLILESASTNQTSMYLCASSLPQGALSWSFFGQGTRLTVV.

This chain uses TRBV11-1 with TRBJ2-2; 7 bases are a match to TRBD1. Germline V gene data show CDR1 as SGHAT and CDR2 as FQDESV (reference sequence). This CDR3 has 13 amino acids. Germline trimming cut 6 bases from V and 7 bases from J; bases unmatched to any gene: 5. CDR3: CASRGQTIGELFF. The CDR3 nucleotides read TGTGCCAGCAGGGGACAGACTATCGGGGAGCTGTTTTTT.

V and J are TRBV9 and TRBJ1-4, with TRBD1 matching over 11 bases. The V gene end was trimmed by 2 bases and the J gene end by 7 bases; junction bases not matched to a gene: 16. CDR1 SGDLS and CDR2 YYNGEE come from the germline V gene. The CDR3 extends over 19 amino acids. CDR3 sequence reads: CASSVGDRGGRLGSEKLFF. The CDR3 bases are TGTGCCAGCAGCGTCGGGGACAGGGGGGGAAGGCTGGGAAGTGAAAAACTGTTTTTT.

The chain carries TRBV6-5 and TRBJ2-3; tentative D call: TRBD2 (6 bases). Trimming stripped 9 bases from V and 1 base from J, with 17 bases between. The CDR3 runs 15 residues. The V gene's germline CDR1 is MNHEY and CDR2 SVGAGI. The CDR3 sequence: CASRRDLSGTDTQYF. The CDR3 DNA follows: TGTGCCAGTCGGCGGGACCTTAGCGGCACAGATACGCAGTATTTT.

The chain carries TRBV19 and TRBJ2-1; unclear D gene. Trimming took 3 bases from V and 5 from J, leaving 8 bases between them. Per germline, CDR1 LNHDA and CDR2 SQIVND (reference sequence). This CDR3 is built from 13 residues. CDR3 in amino acids: CASSMVRDNEQFF. The CDR3 DNA follows: TGTGCCAGTAGTATGGTGAGAGACAATGAGCAGTTCTTC.

This clone was found a few times. V usage is TRBV19 and J usage is TRBJ1-2, with D hard to call. The length of the CDR3 is 11 residues. Germline values: CDR1 LNHDA, CDR2 SQIVND (reference sequence). Trimming removed 0 bases from V and 8 bases from J, with 4 bases in between. The CDR3 sequence is CASSIEGGYTF. The CDR3 bases are TGTGCCAGTAGTATAGAGGGCGGCTACACCTTC.

The chain links TRBV5-4 to TRBJ1-4, with TRBD1 identical over 7 bases. Germline V gene lookup returns CDR1 SGHNT and CDR2 YYREEE (reference sequence). The CDR3 is 13 amino acids. The junction had 1 base not matched to a gene; V was cut back by 3 bases and J by 5 bases. Here the CDR3 reads CASSSTGNEKLFF. CDR3 sequence (DNA): TGTGCCAGCAGCTCGACAGGGAATGAAAAACTGTTTTTT.

The V and J genes are TRBV6-5 and TRBJ2-7, with D tentatively TRBD2 (6 bases). The germline CDR1 and CDR2 sequences are MNHEY and SVGAGI. CDR3 length: 14 amino acids. The ends were cut back, 6 bases at V and 3 bases at J, with 15 bases in the middle. The CDR3 DNA follows: TGTGCCAGCAGAGCCCACGGGGGAGGCTACGAGCAGTACTTC. Encoded protein: CASRAHGGGYEQYF.

This clone has more than one count but fewer than ten. The chain carries TRBV19 and TRBJ2-1, with 10 bases lining up with TRBD2. The CDR3 runs to 19 residues. Losses at the gene ends were 3 bases for V and 5 bases for J; bases not matched to a gene: 16. Germline CDR1 LNHDA, CDR2 SQIVND (reference sequence). The CDR3 here is CASSISGLASSVKDNEQFF. The CDR3 nucleotides are TGTGCCAGTAGTATTTCGGGACTAGCGAGTAGTGTAAAGGACAATGAGCAGTTCTTC.

The chain recombines TRBV6-5 with TRBJ2-5, with D perhaps given as TRBD1 or TRBD2 (6 bases each). The CDR3 sequence is 13 residues long. Trimming cost V 5 bases and J 5 bases, with 12 bases left between them. Germline V gene lookup returns CDR1 MNHEY and CDR2 SVGAGI. CDR3 bases: TGTGCCAGCAGTCTAGGGGGGATGGAGACCCAGTACTTC. This sequence encodes CASSLGGMETQYF.

The J gene is TRBJ1-5, the V gene TRBV27, with TRBD1 as a possible D gene (6 bases). Germline lookup yields CDR1 MNHEY and CDR2 SMNVEV (reference sequence). V was pared by 5 bases and J by 2 bases, with 13 bases between. CDR3 length: 15 residues. CDR3 amino acids: CASSARGGGNQPQHF. The DNA of the CDR3 is TGTGCCAGCAGTGCCAGAGGGGGGGGCAATCAGCCCCAGCATTTT.

The rearrangement joins TRBV5-1 to TRBJ2-7; the match to TRBD2 covers 11 bases. This CDR3 comprises 15 residues. Germline CDR1 SGHRS, CDR2 YFSETQ. V shed 4 bases and J 3 bases; nucleotides not matched to a gene: 6. As DNA, the CDR3 is TGCGCCAGCAGCACCGGGACTAGCGGCTACTACGAGCAGTACTTC. Its protein is CASSTGTSGYYEQYF.

This clone has more than one count but fewer than ten. The V call is TRBV27, the J call TRBJ2-2; 11 bases agree with TRBD1. Germline lookup yields CDR1 MNHEY and CDR2 SMNVEV (reference sequence). Trimming cost V 5 bases and J 5 bases; bases outside gene matches: 4. CDR3 length: 15 amino acids. The CDR3: CASSHGQGATGELFF. CDR3 coding DNA: TGTGCCAGCAGTCACGGACAGGGGGCTACCGGGGAGCTGTTTTTT.

To note about this clone: Relative to the germline gene, one junction end is altered; a read error may explain this. The chain links TRBV6-5 to TRBJ2-7, with D possibly being TRBD2 (5 bases). Germline CDR1 MNHEY, CDR2 SVGAGI. This CDR3 region has 13 residues. The CDR3 loop is CASSRSDYRYTHF. CDR3 nucleotides: TGTGCCAGCAGTCGTTCAGACTACCGGTATACCCACTTC.

V and J are TRBV24-1 and TRBJ1-2; D is undetermined. The germline V and J ends were trimmed by 1 base and 8 bases, with 10 bases remaining between them. Germline assignment: CDR1 KGHDR and CDR2 SFDVKD. CDR3 length: 13 residues. The CDR3 nucleotides read TGTGCCACCAGTGATTTCGAAGGGAGCGGCTACACCTTC. Translating it yields CATSDFEGSGYTF.

The CDR3 protein is CASRGARLGFNEQFF. The CDR3 nucleotides read TGTGCCAGCAGAGGCGCCCGGTTAGGTTTCAATGAGCAGTTCTTC. The chain is built from TRBV6-5 and TRBJ2-1; no definite D call. Germline loops: CDR1 MNHEY, CDR2 SVGAGI. V dropped 6 bases and J dropped 6 bases, with 18 bases sitting between them. CDR3 length: 15 residues.

The rearrangement joins TRBV27 to TRBJ1-1, with D possibly being TRBD1 (6 bases). Germline V gives CDR1 MNHEY, CDR2 SMNVEV (reference sequence). V dropped 5 bases and J dropped 6 bases, with 16 bases sitting between them. The CDR3 has 14 amino acids. This chain's CDR3 is CASSPQGFVAEAFF. CDR3 coding DNA: TGTGCCAGCAGTCCCCAGGGGTTTGTCGCTGAAGCTTTCTTT.

V and J are TRBV7-2 and TRBJ2-2; either TRBD1 or TRBD2 may supply D (5 bases each). Per germline, CDR1 SGHTA and CDR2 FQGNSA. The CDR3 contains 15 residues. V was cut by 10 bases and J by 2 bases, with 17 bases left in between. CDR3 sequence reads: CATSGQAINTGELFF. The CDR3 DNA sequence: TGTGCCACCTCGGGGCAGGCCATAAACACCGGGGAGCTGTTTTTT.

V is TRBV6-1 and J is TRBJ1-5; D is possibly TRBD1 (6 bases). Germline assignment: CDR1 MNHNS and CDR2 SASEGT. Deletions cut 4 bases from V and 1 base from J, with 17 bases between. The CDR3 is 17 residues long. The CDR3 DNA follows: TGTGCCAGCAGTGCGTCGTGGGGGGCAGGAAGCAATCAGCCCCAGCATTTT. Translation gives CASSASWGAGSNQPQHF.

The rearrangement joins TRBV7-9 to TRBJ2-3, with TRBD1 matching 7 bases. CDR1 is SEHNR, CDR2 FQNEAQ, per germline (reference sequence). The CDR3 consists of 14 residues. With 6 bases clipped from V and 3 bases from J, the junction kept 6 bases outside the gene matches. The CDR3 DNA reads TGTGCCAGCAGTCGACAGGGCAGGACAGATACGCAGTATTTT. It specifies CASSRQGRTDTQYF.

J is TRBJ2-3 and V is TRBV5-5; D is perhaps TRBD1 or TRBD2 (5 bases each). The CDR3 is 16 residues long. Germline CDR1 reads SGHKS; CDR2 reads YYEKEE (reference sequence). V was pared by 2 bases and J by 0 bases, with 13 bases between. CDR3 region: CASSFRDQPSTDTQYF. The DNA of the CDR3 is TGTGCCAGCAGCTTTAGGGACCAACCGAGCACAGATACGCAGTATTTT. Complete variable domain (other parts from reference TRBV5-5 and TRBJ2-3): DAGVTQSPTHLIKTRGQQVTLRCSPISGHKSVSWYQQVLGQGPQFIFQYYEKEERGRGNFPDRFSARQFPNYSSELNVNALLLGDSALYLCASSFRDQPSTDTQYFGPGTRLTVL.